One sample yielded the 5 T cell receptor beta chains listed below, sequenced in a study of metastatic and nonmetastatic thyroid tumors. Not a single patient had been given any form of treatment at any point before undergoing thyroid surgery. TCRdb re-called clones via MiXCR from the PCR reads. The repertoire holds approximately 26,000 clones, with roughly 13% as singletons. Sequencing was carried out using blood. The receptors derive from a female donor with papillary thyroid cancer or a benign thyroid nodule (not recorded which). Some clones in this sample may be carry-over from other donors' samples.

This clone was recorded at least ten times. The chain is built from TRBV5-6 and TRBJ2-1, with 9 bases fitting TRBD1. The V segment lost 2 bases and the J segment 9 bases; nucleotides outside the gene matches: 9. This CDR3 has 15 residues. In germline, CDR1 is SGHDT, CDR2 YYEEEE. Here the CDR3 reads CASSFRDRVLGEQFF. CDR3 DNA sequence: TGTGCCAGCAGCTTTAGGGACAGGGTTCTTGGTGAGCAGTTCTTC.

This clone occurred many times. V usage is TRBV7-8 and J usage is TRBJ2-3, with D unclear. The V gene's germline CDR1 is SGHVS and CDR2 FQNEAQ. The CDR3 has 14 amino acids. Trimming took 6 bases from V and 5 from J, leaving 15 bases between them. The CDR3 loop reads CASRQRAKRDTQYF. In DNA form, the CDR3 reads TGTGCCAGCAGACAACGGGCCAAGAGAGATACGCAGTATTTT.

The sample holds many counts of this clone. The chain joins TRBV12-3 or TRBV12-4 to TRBJ2-5; D tentatively reads TRBD1 or TRBD2 (5 bases each). Trimming left V 5 bases short and J 5 bases short, with 15 bases between. This CDR3 is built from 14 residues. Here the CDR3 reads CASSRGPRWETQYF. The CDR3 bases are TGTGCCAGCAGTCGGGGCCCCCGGTGGGAGACCCAGTACTTC.

This clone was recorded many times. J is TRBJ2-2 and V is TRBV6-1; TRBD2 agrees at 8 bases. Germline V gene lookup returns CDR1 MNHNS and CDR2 SASEGT. This CDR3 comprises 14 residues. After removal of 5 bases from V and 5 bases from J, the junction contained 4 bases not matched to a gene. This CDR3 is CASSSGSETGELFF. The CDR3 nucleotides are TGTGCCAGCAGTAGCGGGAGTGAAACCGGGGAGCTGTTTTTT.

Ten or more counts support this clone. The chain links TRBV6-2 or TRBV6-3 to TRBJ2-5, with 8 positions matching TRBD2. V was pared by 0 bases and J by 4 bases, with 1 base of the junction left unmatched. CDR3 length: 14 residues. The germline gives CDR1 MNHEY, CDR2 SVGEGT. The CDR3 bases are TGTGCCAGCAGTTACTCGCTAGCGGGAGAGACCCAGTACTTC. It translates to CASSYSLAGETQYF.